The T cell receptor beta chain under discussion was sequenced for a study of cytomegalovirus exposure and HLA in healthy donors. For the study at large: A subsequent analysis stated that the 120 or so validation repertoires were run on the same platform as the approximately 700 first-cohort repertoires. Study outcomes and limitations: The authors enumerated 150 to 200 TCR beta chains as linked to cytomegalovirus. Specificity of three CMV-associated chains for CMV antigens was verified in vitro.

Libraries were prepared by immunoSEQ multiplex PCR; TCRdb keeps only in-frame clonotypes and omits some of them. The data contain approximately 140,000 clones, around nine tenths of them seen just once; the ten biggest clones take up 7.9%. From the roughly 120-subject validation cohort, which was separate from the roughly 700-subject first cohort, the donors were drawn. With regard to this clone: Its antigen is still unknown.

The CDR3 is 15 residues long. The V gene's germline CDR1 is SGHRS and CDR2 YFSETQ. The junction had 6 bases not matched to a gene; V was cut back by 4 bases and J by 5 bases. V gene TRBV5-1 combines with J gene TRBJ2-1; 10 nucleotides align to TRBD2. The TCR originated in a woman in her late teens or twenties in good health and CMV-seropositive. Sequencing was done on a sample of PBMCs. CDR3 amino acids: CASSESSGGNNEQFF. As DNA, the CDR3 is TGCGCCAGCAGCGAATCTAGCGGGGGTAACAATGAGCAGTTCTTC.